In this sample, the clone carrying this T cell receptor beta chain turned up a few times. Its antigen is undetermined. TCRdb reprocessed the reads via MiXCR and lists one record per CDR3 protein. This table holds about 150,000 distinct CDR3 sequences, 23% found once. This sample is part of a study of T cell repertoires in cytomegalovirus infection. Study overall: From public TCR beta signatures came an indication of both CMV infection and matching HLA type.

Findings of the study overall: Within the response measured ex vivo, HLA-C-restricted CMV-specific TCR beta clonotypes were dominant. Accumulated public TCR beta family frequency recognized individuals carrying CMV together with the relevant HLA.

Input material: PBMCs. This TCR came from a human donor in good health (CMV status not recorded). Some clones in this sample may be carry-over from other donors' samples.

Here the CDR3 reads CASSQGLAESSYEQYF. The CDR3 coding sequence is TGTGCCAGCAGCCAGGGGCTAGCGGAAAGCTCCTACGAGCAGTACTTC. The genes are TRBV4-2 and TRBJ2-7, with 7 bases matching TRBD2. This CDR3 comprises 16 residues. CDR1 is LGHNA and CDR2 is YNFKEQ in the germline V gene. V shed 3 bases and J 0 bases; nucleotides not matched to a gene: 8.